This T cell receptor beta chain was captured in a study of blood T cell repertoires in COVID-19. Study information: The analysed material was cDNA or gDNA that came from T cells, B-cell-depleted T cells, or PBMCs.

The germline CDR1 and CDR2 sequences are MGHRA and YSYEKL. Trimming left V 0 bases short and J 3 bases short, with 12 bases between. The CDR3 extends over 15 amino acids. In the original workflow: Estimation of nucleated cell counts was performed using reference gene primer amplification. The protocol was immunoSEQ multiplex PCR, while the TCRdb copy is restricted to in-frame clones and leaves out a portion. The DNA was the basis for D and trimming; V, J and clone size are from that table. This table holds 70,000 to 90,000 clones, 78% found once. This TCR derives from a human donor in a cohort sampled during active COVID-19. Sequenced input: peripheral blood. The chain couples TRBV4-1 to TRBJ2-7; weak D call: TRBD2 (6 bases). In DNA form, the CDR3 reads TGCGCCAGCAGCCAAGAGGGGGGAGGCTACTACGAGCAGTACTTC. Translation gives CASSQEGGGYYEQYF.